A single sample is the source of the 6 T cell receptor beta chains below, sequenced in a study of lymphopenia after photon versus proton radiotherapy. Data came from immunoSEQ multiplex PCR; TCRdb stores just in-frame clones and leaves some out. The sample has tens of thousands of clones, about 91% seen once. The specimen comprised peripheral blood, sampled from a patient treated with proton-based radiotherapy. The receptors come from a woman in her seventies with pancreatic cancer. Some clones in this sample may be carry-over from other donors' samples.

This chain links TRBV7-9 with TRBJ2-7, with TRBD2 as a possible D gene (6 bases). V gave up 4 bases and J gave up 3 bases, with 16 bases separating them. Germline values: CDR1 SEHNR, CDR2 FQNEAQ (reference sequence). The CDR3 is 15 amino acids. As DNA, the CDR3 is TGTGCCAGCAGCTCAACGACAAGGGGACTCTACGAGCAGTACTTC. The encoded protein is CASSSTTRGLYEQYF.

CDR3 DNA sequence: TGCGCCAGCAGCCAAGGACTAGCCGAGAGCTCCTACGAGCAGTACTTC. Protein: CASSQGLAESSYEQYF. The chain couples TRBV4-1 to TRBJ2-7; 7 bases agree with TRBD2. CDR3 length: 16 amino acids. Germline trimming cut 1 base from V and 0 bases from J; bases unmatched to any gene: 6. Germline CDR1 is MGHRA and CDR2 is YSYEKL.

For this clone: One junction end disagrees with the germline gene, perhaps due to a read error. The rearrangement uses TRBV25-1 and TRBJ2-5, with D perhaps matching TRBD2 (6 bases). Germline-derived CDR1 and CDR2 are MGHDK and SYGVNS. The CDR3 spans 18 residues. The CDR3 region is CASSKTSTTVGYHETQYF. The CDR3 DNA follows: TGTGCCAGCAGTAAGACTAGTACGACTGTCGGCTACCATGAGACCCAGTACTTC.

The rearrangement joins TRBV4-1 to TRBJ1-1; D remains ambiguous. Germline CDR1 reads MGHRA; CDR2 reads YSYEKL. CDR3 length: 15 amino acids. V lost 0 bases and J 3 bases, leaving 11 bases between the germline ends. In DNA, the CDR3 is TGCGCCAGCAGCCAAGATCCGGGAATCGACACTGAAGCTTTCTTT. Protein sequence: CASSQDPGIDTEAFF.

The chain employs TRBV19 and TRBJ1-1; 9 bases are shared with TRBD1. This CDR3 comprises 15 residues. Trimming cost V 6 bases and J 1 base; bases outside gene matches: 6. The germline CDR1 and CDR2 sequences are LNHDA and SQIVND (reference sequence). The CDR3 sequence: CASRGPGQGNTEAFF. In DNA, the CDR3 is TGTGCCAGTAGAGGACCGGGACAGGGGAACACTGAAGCTTTCTTT. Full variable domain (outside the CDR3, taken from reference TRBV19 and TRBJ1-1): DGGITQSPKYLFRKEGQNVTLSCEQNLNHDAMYWYRQDPGQGLRLIYYSQIVNDFQKGDIAEGYSVSREKKESFPLTVTSAQKNPTAFYLCASRGPGQGNTEAFFGQGTRLTVV.

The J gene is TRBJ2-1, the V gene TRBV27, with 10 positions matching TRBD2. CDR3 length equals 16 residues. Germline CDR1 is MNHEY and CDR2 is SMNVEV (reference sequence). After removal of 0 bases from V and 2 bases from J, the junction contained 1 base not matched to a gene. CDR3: CASSLSAGGTYNEQFF. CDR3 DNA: TGTGCCAGCAGTTTATCAGCGGGAGGGACCTACAATGAGCAGTTCTTC.